The sequence of this T cell receptor (beta chain) was determined in a study of T cell responses to AZD1222 COVID-19 vaccine listed by TCRdb under 2021. A note on the overall study: TCR sequencing covered some 240 trial participants: some 210 given two doses of AZD1222 and about 26 given two doses of MenACWY control vaccine. Trial participants were enrolled by age into 18-55, 56-69 and 70-plus year subgroups, with roughly 160, 29 and 62 TCR-sequenced participants respectively. Broad study findings and their caveats: In the small 56-69-year group, the increase in depth fell short of significance, most likely because of low power. Nearly half of unique spike-specific TCRs reportedly recognized epitopes outside regions mutated in the B.1.351 and B.1.1.7 variants. Because no day 14 peak-response samples were available, repertoires were characterized only after the peak T cell response. Participants were mostly white British and included more females than males, and it was suggested by the authors that clonal diversity may have been underestimated. Only five to seven AZD1222 recipients were SARS-CoV-2 seropositive at baseline, limiting conclusions about previously exposed vaccinees. CD4 TCRs associated with the vaccine covered the entire spike protein, and the dominant responses were in regions 160-218 and 743-854. After two AZD1222 doses, both the breadth and the depth of spike-specific TCRs were significantly higher than at day 0 and than in MenACWY recipients.

The CDR3 regions of human TCRbeta chains were analyzed by immunosequencing. The original pipeline was this. TCRs in the repertoires were compared against a reference library of SARS-CoV-2-specific TCRs that had been generated with the MIRA antigen-specificity platform. Breadth was defined as the fraction of unique TCRs that were SARS-CoV-2-associated, and depth was defined as the fraction of total T cells that were SARS-CoV-2-associated. Using the MIRA data, each spike-specific TCR was assigned both to the spike region to which the TCR was reactive and to a CD4 or CD8 class. Log10-transformed breadth and depth values were compared by one-way ANOVA with Sidak's multiple comparisons tests. Drawn from immuneACCESS, this table holds only the in-frame rearrangements with V and J called that TCRdb kept. Clones are partly lost; checked studies trace under half to an unresolved V gene and leave the rest unexplained. V and J calls and clone size follow that table, whereas D and trimming were derived from the DNA. The sample includes 250,000 to 300,000 clones, with approximately 94% observed a single time. The ten largest clones add up to about 0.5% of the sample.

Worth noting for this clone: Its recognized antigen is unknown. No much larger clonotype is one base removed from it; base qualities were not supplied.

Per the germline V gene (reference sequence), MNHEY is the CDR1 and SMNVEV is the CDR2. The CDR3 goes from the cysteine to the phenylalanine over 14 residues. Only the CDR3 part of the read is kept: 42 bases, read in frame from the first base. At the junction V is shortened by 3 bases and J by 7 bases, with 16 bases in between. Interpreted using the paper, the time point label stands for: about 28 days (+/-7) after the second vaccine dose. Because spike-specific TCR depth and breadth did not differ between the two schedules, AZD1222 recipients who got a second dose at roughly 4 weeks were pooled with those who got a second dose at roughly 12 weeks. Vaccinee samples came from UK trials COV001 and COV002, including a single-blind randomized controlled phase 2/3 trial of AZD1222 (ChAdOx1 nCoV-19) in healthy adults. For TCRbeta chain sequencing, PBMC samples from trial participants were taken at day 0 and at day 28 after the second dose.

The TCR originated in an adult who received the AZD1222 COVID-19 vaccine. Sample: peripheral blood, taken 28 days after the second AZD1222 dose. The chain employs TRBV27 and TRBJ2-7; a tentative D call is TRBD2 (6 bases match). The nucleotide sequence is TGTGCCAGCAGTTTCGGGCAGGATGCGGGGGAGCAGTACTTC. Protein translation: CASSFGQDAGEQYF.